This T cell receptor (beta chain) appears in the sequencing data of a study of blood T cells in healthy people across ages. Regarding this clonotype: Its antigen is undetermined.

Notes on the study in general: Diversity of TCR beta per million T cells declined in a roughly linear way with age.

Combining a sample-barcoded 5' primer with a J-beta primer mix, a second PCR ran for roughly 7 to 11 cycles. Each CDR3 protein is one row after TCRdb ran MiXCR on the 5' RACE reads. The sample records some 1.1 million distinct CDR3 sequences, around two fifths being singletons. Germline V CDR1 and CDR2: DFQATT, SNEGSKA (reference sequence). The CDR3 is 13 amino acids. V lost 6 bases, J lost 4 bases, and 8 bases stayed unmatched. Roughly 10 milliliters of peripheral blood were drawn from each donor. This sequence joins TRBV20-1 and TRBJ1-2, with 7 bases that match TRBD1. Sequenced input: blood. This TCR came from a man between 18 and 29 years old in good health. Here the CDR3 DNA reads TGCAGTGCCCAAGGGGGCGTGGTCTATGGCTACACCTTC. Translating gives CSAQGGVVYGYTF.